These 28 T cell receptor beta chains came from one sample sequenced in a study of CD8+ T cells in alopecia areata. Sequencing templates came from extracted RNA that was reverse transcribed into cDNA. Generated by immunoSEQ multiplex PCR, the TCRdb table keeps only in-frame clones and is missing some. The repertoire consists of about 180,000 clones, with approximately 56% occurring once and the leading ten covering about 15%. The specimen was CD4+ T cells sorted from blood, collected at week 0. Source of these receptors: a human donor with alopecia areata.

The chain employs TRBV30 and TRBJ1-2, with a weak D call TRBD1 (5 bases). This CDR3 region has 13 residues. Trimming took off 1 base at V and 5 bases at J, with 11 bases between the two ends. The germline gives CDR1 GTSNPN, CDR2 SVGIG (reference sequence). The CDR3 reads CAWSAGHVYGYTF. The CDR3 nucleotides are TGTGCCTGGAGTGCTGGACACGTTTATGGCTACACCTTC. Full variable domain (remainder filled in from reference TRBV30 and TRBJ1-2): SQTIHQWPATLVQPVGSPLSLECTVEGTSNPNLYWYRQAAGRGLQLLFYSVGIGQISSEVPQNLSASRPQDRQFILSSKKLLLSDSGFYLCAWSAGHVYGYTFGSGTRLTVV.

CDR3 residues: CSVDVSGQETQYF. The CDR3 nucleotides read TGCAGCGTTGATGTCTCAGGGCAAGAGACCCAGTACTTC. This sequence joins TRBV29-1 and TRBJ2-5, with a weak D call TRBD1 (5 bases). From germline, CDR1 is SQVTM and CDR2 ANQGSEA. This CDR3 spans 13 amino acids. V lost 3 bases to trimming and J lost 2 bases, with 10 bases between them.

To note about this clone: In the same sample, other DNA sequences code for this CDR3. The J gene is TRBJ1-5, the V gene TRBV30; perhaps TRBD1 as D (6 bases). Trimming cost V 0 bases and J 4 bases, with 10 bases left between them. The V gene's germline CDR1 is GTSNPN and CDR2 SVGIG (reference sequence). CDR3 length equals 14 residues. This CDR3 is CAWSVQGGNQPQHF. The DNA for the CDR3 is TGTGCCTGGAGTGTTCAAGGGGGGAATCAGCCCCAGCATTTT. The full variable domain, completed using reference TRBV30 and TRBJ1-5, is SQTIHQWPATLVQPVGSPLSLECTVEGTSNPNLYWYRQAAGRGLQLLFYSVGIGQISSEVPQNLSASRPQDRQFILSSKKLLLSDSGFYLCAWSVQGGNQPQHFGDGTRLSIL.

The chain carries TRBV30 and TRBJ2-2; D remains unclear. Looked up from germline, CDR1 is GTSNPN and CDR2 is SVGIG (reference sequence). The CDR3 loop spans 15 amino acids. V shed 7 bases and J shed 4 bases, with 19 bases lying between them. The CDR3 loop reads CALPPGPTRTGELFF. DNA for the CDR3: TGTGCCTTACCCCCCGGACCCACGCGCACCGGGGAGCTGTTTTTT.

This clone was seen only a few times. The rearrangement uses TRBV30 and TRBJ2-4; TRBD1 agrees at 9 bases. The CDR3 is made up of 15 amino acids. The germline V gene encodes CDR1 GTSNPN and CDR2 SVGIG (reference sequence). V gave up 0 bases and J gave up 4 bases; unmatched junction bases: 4. CDR3 residues: CAWSVAGTGKNIQYF. The CDR3 DNA sequence: TGTGCCTGGAGTGTTGCCGGGACAGGGAAAAACATTCAGTACTTC.

This clone was detected only a few times. This chain joins TRBV19 and TRBJ1-5, with 8 bases matching TRBD1. Germline CDR1 LNHDA, CDR2 SQIVND (reference sequence). The CDR3 contains 16 residues. V trimming: 5 bases; J trimming: 2 bases; junction bases outside the gene matches: 8. The DNA of the CDR3 is TGTGCCAGTAGTTCATGGACAGGGAGAGGCAATCAGCCCCAGCATTTT. Its protein product is CASSSWTGRGNQPQHF. Using reference TRBV19 and TRBJ1-5 for the parts outside the CDR3, the full variable domain is DGGITQSPKYLFRKEGQNVTLSCEQNLNHDAMYWYRQDPGQGLRLIYYSQIVNDFQKGDIAEGYSVSREKKESFPLTVTSAQKNPTAFYLCASSSWTGRGNQPQHFGDGTRLSIL.

The chain carries TRBV6-1 and TRBJ1-1, with D possibly being TRBD1 (6 bases). V lost 10 bases to trimming and J lost 0 bases, with 9 bases between them. Per the germline V gene, CDR1 is MNHNS and CDR2 is SASEGT. This CDR3 is 12 amino acids long. The DNA for the CDR3 is TGTGCCACTGGACAGTTGAACACTGAAGCTTTCTTT. It is translated as CATGQLNTEAFF.

CDR3: CASRLESGGNTGELFF. CDR3 DNA: TGTGCCAGCAGACTTGAGAGCGGGGGAAACACCGGGGAGCTGTTTTTT. This sequence joins TRBV7-9 and TRBJ2-2; TRBD2 matches 8 bases. CDR3 length: 16 amino acids. CDR1 is SEHNR and CDR2 is FQNEAQ in the germline V gene (reference sequence). V was pared by 6 bases and J by 2 bases, with 8 bases of the junction left unmatched.

This chain joins TRBV27 and TRBJ2-7; D gene uncertain. V was shortened by 5 bases and J by 4 bases, with 12 bases between the two germline ends. Germline V gives CDR1 MNHEY, CDR2 SMNVEV (reference sequence). The CDR3 has 13 amino acids. CDR3 DNA sequence: TGTGCCAGCAGTAGGCAGGACGGGTACGAGCAGTACTTC. It codes for CASSRQDGYEQYF.

The chain is built from TRBV14 and TRBJ1-5; no clear D. Looked up from germline, CDR1 is SGHDN and CDR2 is FVKESK. The CDR3 length is 13 residues. Trimming removed 1 base at V and 6 bases at J, with 7 bases between. CDR3 sequence reads: CASSQAGGQPQHF. The CDR3 bases are TGTGCCAGCAGCCAAGCGGGTGGTCAGCCCCAGCATTTT.

The chain has TRBV29-1 and TRBJ1-1, with 7 positions matching TRBD1. The CDR3 is 13 amino acids. CDR1 and CDR2 (germline): SQVTM, ANQGSEA. V shed 3 bases, J shed 1 base, and the junction held 2 bases outside the gene matches. The CDR3 DNA sequence: TGCAGCGTTGATGGGACAGAGAACACTGAAGCTTTCTTT. Its translation: CSVDGTENTEAFF.

The V gene is TRBV6-1, the J gene TRBJ2-5; D not certain. The germline V and J ends were trimmed by 4 bases and 1 base, with 4 bases remaining between them. Germline values: CDR1 MNHNS, CDR2 SASEGT. This CDR3 is built from 12 residues. CDR3 sequence (DNA): TGTGCCAGCAGTGGGCCCCAAGAGACCCAGTACTTC. Residues: CASSGPQETQYF.

The chain links TRBV29-1 to TRBJ1-1, with D unclear. CDR1 is SQVTM, CDR2 ANQGSEA, per germline. The CDR3 is 13 amino acids. The V end was cut by 2 bases, the J end by 2 bases, with 9 bases between. The CDR3 DNA reads TGCAGCGTTGAAAGGGCAAGAAACACTGAAGCTTTCTTT. This translates into CSVERARNTEAFF.

The sample holds many counts of this clone. The CDR3 reads CATQTSGNTIYF. The CDR3 nucleotides are TGTGCCACCCAGACAAGTGGAAACACCATATATTTT. This chain joins TRBV19 and TRBJ1-3; D gene unclear. The CDR3 runs to 12 residues. V lost 10 bases and J lost 3, with 10 bases in between. Germline CDR1 reads LNHDA; CDR2 reads SQIVND (reference sequence).

The rearrangement uses TRBV30 and TRBJ2-7; D unclear. The germline V and J ends were trimmed by 4 bases and 6 bases, with 19 bases remaining between them. The CDR3 covers 14 residues. The germline gives CDR1 GTSNPN, CDR2 SVGIG (reference sequence). The CDR3 here is CAWIRVGSPGEQYF. The DNA of the CDR3 is TGTGCCTGGATACGAGTGGGATCTCCTGGCGAGCAGTACTTC.

A single count supports this clone. The V call is TRBV7-9, the J call TRBJ1-2; D is uncertain. CDR1 and CDR2 (germline): SEHNR, FQNEAQ (reference sequence). CDR3 length equals 11 residues. V lost 0 bases to trimming and J lost 7 bases, with 3 bases between them. The CDR3 bases are TGTGCCAGCAGCTTAGCGGGTGGCTACACCTTC. Translation gives CASSLAGGYTF.

A few counts support this clone. The genes are TRBV19 and TRBJ2-3; possible D gene TRBD2, 5 bases. Germline V gene sequence: CDR1 LNHDA, CDR2 SQIVND (reference sequence). Trimming removed 7 bases from V and 0 bases from J, with 14 bases in between. This CDR3 comprises 15 residues. CDR3 in amino acids: CASTPNSASTDTQYF. CDR3 nucleotides: TGTGCCAGTACCCCTAATAGCGCTAGCACAGATACGCAGTATTTT.

This sequence joins TRBV30 and TRBJ1-2; D not resolved. V was trimmed by 5 bases and J by 5 bases, leaving 6 bases between them. This CDR3 is built from 10 residues. From germline, CDR1 is GTSNPN and CDR2 SVGIG (reference sequence). This CDR3 reads CAWRGYGYTF. DNA of the CDR3: TGTGCCTGGCGAGGTTATGGCTACACCTTC.

V and J are TRBV6-5 and TRBJ1-2, with TRBD1 matching 8 bases. The V and J ends lost 5 bases and 4 bases, in that order; junction bases with no gene match: 9. In germline, CDR1 is MNHEY, CDR2 SVGAGI. CDR3 length: 15 residues. CDR3 nucleotides: TGTGCCAGCAGTACCCCAGGGGGCGGACTCTATGGCTACACCTTC. Its protein product is CASSTPGGGLYGYTF.

J is TRBJ2-5 and V is TRBV6-6; D not certain. The CDR3 has 15 residues. Germline-derived CDR1 and CDR2 are MNHNY and SVGAGI (reference sequence). Trimming stripped 2 bases from V and 5 bases from J, with 15 bases between. The CDR3 DNA sequence: TGTGCCAGCAGTTACCTAAAGACACCCGGGGAGACCCAGTACTTC. Residues: CASSYLKTPGETQYF.

This clone is a singleton in its sample. The gene calls are TRBV4-1 and TRBJ1-5; D is possibly TRBD1 (6 bases). This CDR3 contains 13 residues. V was shortened by 0 bases and J by 6 bases, with 6 bases between the two germline ends. CDR1 MGHRA and CDR2 YSYEKL come from the germline V gene. CDR3 bases: TGCGCCAGCAGCCAAGAAGGGGGTCAGCCCCAGCATTTT. Translating gives CASSQEGGQPQHF.

Only a few counts were recorded for this clone. The chain has TRBV19 and TRBJ2-1, with 8 bases matching TRBD1. The V gene's germline CDR1 is LNHDA and CDR2 SQIVND (reference sequence). With V trimmed by 10 bases and J by 4 bases, 12 bases remained unmatched. There are 15 residues in the CDR3. The CDR3 coding sequence is TGTGCCACCTCGCCCGGGACAGGTGGTTACAATGAGCAGTTCTTC. Protein sequence: CATSPGTGGYNEQFF.

The rearrangement uses TRBV29-1 and TRBJ2-7; D ambiguous. The V and J ends lost 1 base and 6 bases respectively, with 13 bases between them. The CDR3 extends over 13 amino acids. Germline V gene data show CDR1 as SQVTM and CDR2 as ANQGSEA. CDR3 in amino acids: CSVEGGRGTEQYF. The CDR3 region has the DNA TGCAGCGTTGAAGGCGGCAGAGGTACCGAGCAGTACTTC.

The chain is built from TRBV4-1 and TRBJ2-2; 11 bases match TRBD2. The germline gives CDR1 MGHRA, CDR2 YSYEKL. This CDR3 region has 16 residues. V lost 2 bases to trimming and J lost 2 bases; unmatched junction nucleotides: 1. CDR3 nucleotide sequence: TGCGCCAGCAGCCAACTAGCGGGGGGTAACACCGGGGAGCTGTTTTTT. It specifies CASSQLAGGNTGELFF.

The V gene is TRBV29-1, the J gene TRBJ1-1; TRBD1 might be the D (5 bases). Germline lookup yields CDR1 SQVTM and CDR2 ANQGSEA. CDR3 size: 12 residues. V was trimmed by 4 bases and J by 3 bases, leaving 9 bases between them. The CDR3 sequence: CSVARRDTEAFF. The CDR3 DNA reads as TGCAGCGTTGCCCGCAGGGACACTGAAGCTTTCTTT.

The chain combines TRBV11-3 with TRBJ1-2; D perhaps matches TRBD1 (5 bases). Germline lookup yields CDR1 SGHNT and CDR2 YENEEA. Trimming shortened V by 2 bases and J by 8 bases, and 12 bases separated the two germline ends. The CDR3 is made up of 13 amino acids. The CDR3 nucleotides read TGTGCCAGCAGCTTACGACAGATGCACGGCTACACCTTC. This translates into CASSLRQMHGYTF.

V and J are TRBV27 and TRBJ1-2, with a weak D call TRBD1 (5 bases). Per the germline V gene, CDR1 is MNHEY and CDR2 is SMNVEV (reference sequence). V dropped 3 bases and J dropped 4 bases, with 12 bases sitting between them. The CDR3 has 14 amino acids. In DNA, the CDR3 is TGTGCCAGCAGTTTCACCGGGGGGTCCTATGGCTACACCTTC. This codes for CASSFTGGSYGYTF.

This clone was counted between two and nine times. The V gene is TRBV14, the J gene TRBJ2-5; 10 positions agree with TRBD1. Trimming at V came to 1 base and at J to 7 bases, leaving 9 bases not matched to a gene. The length of the CDR3 is 16 residues. Germline CDR1 SGHDN, CDR2 FVKESK. The CDR3 sequence is CASSQGLDRGRVTQYF. In nucleotides, the CDR3 is TGTGCCAGCAGCCAAGGGCTCGACAGGGGGCGAGTGACCCAGTACTTC.